A selection of T cell receptor beta chains follows, all from one sample in a study of OX40 agonist ivuxolimab in advanced cancers. Method: immunoSEQ multiplex PCR; TCRdb's copy keeps in-frame clones and lacks some. The sample shows roughly 65,000 clones, around 86% of them seen only once. Sample: CD4+ or CD8+ T cells sorted from blood, taken in a trial of the OX40 agonist ivuxolimab. Receptors were obtained from an adult with an advanced solid tumor such as melanoma, head and neck, liver or kidney cancer. CDR3s include the opening cysteine and the closing phenylalanine or tryptophan. The D gene is left open where the match is weak. Clone size is stated in some rows and not others, as once, few, many or a class when expanded.

abundance	d_gene	v_gene	len	j_gene	CDR3aa	CDR3nt
-	-	TRBV19	14	TRBJ2-7	CASSIRPNSYEQYF	TGTGCCAGTAGTATTCGCCCCAACTCCTACGAGCAGTACTTC
-	TRBD1	TRBV6-6	12	TRBJ1-6	CASGQERSPLHF	TGTGCCAGCGGACAGGAGCGTTCACCCCTCCACTTT
-	TRBD1	TRBV10-2	15	TRBJ2-1	CASSESRQGNNEQFF	TGCGCCAGCAGTGAGTCGCGACAGGGCAACAATGAGCAGTTCTTC
-	-	TRBV7-8	16	TRBJ1-2	CASSPRTDPTNYGYTF	TGTGCCAGCAGCCCCCGGACAGATCCCACTAACTATGGCTACACCTTC
-	TRBD1	TRBV27	15	TRBJ1-6	CASRPGQGYNSPLHF	TGTGCCAGCAGACCGGGACAGGGATATAATTCACCCCTCCACTTT
few	-	TRBV9	16	TRBJ1-3	CASSVDQGSSGNTIYF	TGTGCCAGCAGCGTAGACCAGGGTTCCTCTGGAAACACCATATATTTT
-	-	TRBV5-1	15	TRBJ1-2	CASSWRPEDSYGYTF	TGCGCCAGCAGCTGGAGGCCAGAAGATTCCTATGGCTACACCTTC
-	-	TRBV19	15	TRBJ1-1	CASSSAGHTNTEAFF	TGTGCCAGTAGTTCCGCGGGACATACGAACACTGAAGCTTTCTTT
-	TRBD2	TRBV11-2	17	TRBJ2-3	CASSLVGSGGATDTQYF	TGTGCCAGCAGCTTAGTGGGTAGCGGGGGGGCCACAGATACGCAGTATTTT
few	TRBD1	TRBV7-9	17	TRBJ2-2	CASSKWDRAVNTGELFF	TGTGCCAGCAGCAAGTGGGACAGGGCGGTCAACACCGGGGAGCTGTTTTTT
-	-	TRBV19	15	TRBJ2-1	CASSPREGARGEQFF	TGTGCCAGTAGTCCCAGGGAGGGGGCACGGGGTGAGCAGTTCTTC
-	-	TRBV13	14	TRBJ2-2	CASSSPRATGELFF	TGTGCCAGCAGCTCCCCCAGGGCCACCGGGGAGCTGTTTTTT
-	-	TRBV5-1	13	TRBJ1-2	CASSPQGRYGYTF	TGCGCCAGCAGCCCCCAGGGGCGCTATGGCTACACCTTC
-	-	TRBV5-1	14	TRBJ1-6	CASSLRGIGEALHF	TGCGCCAGCAGCTTGAGGGGCATCGGTGAGGCCCTCCACTTT
-	-	TRBV12-5	17	TRBJ2-2	CASGLDRGRGGTGELFF	TGTGCTAGTGGTTTGGACAGGGGCCGAGGGGGGACCGGGGAGCTGTTTTTT
once	-	TRBV6-1	14	TRBJ2-3	CASSEGTLVDTQYF	TGTGCCAGCAGTGAAGGGACTTTAGTGGATACGCAGTATTTT
-	-	TRBV2	13	TRBJ1-5	CASMGGENQPQHF	TGTGCCAGCATGGGGGGCGAGAATCAGCCCCAGCATTTT